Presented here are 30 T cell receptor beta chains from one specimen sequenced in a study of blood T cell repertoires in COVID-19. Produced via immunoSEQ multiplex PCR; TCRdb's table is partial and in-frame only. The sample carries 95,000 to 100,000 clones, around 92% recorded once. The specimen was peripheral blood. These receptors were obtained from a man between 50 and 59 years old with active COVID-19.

CDR3 sequence: CASSFVPSGNTIYF. CDR3 in DNA: TGTGCCAGCAGCTTCGTCCCCTCTGGAAACACCATATATTTT. V and J are TRBV11-2 and TRBJ1-3, with D hard to call. Germline CDR1 and CDR2: SGHAT and FQNNGV. V shed 3 bases and J shed 0 bases, with 6 bases lying between them. The CDR3 is 14 residues long. Full variable domain (rest looked up from reference TRBV11-2 and TRBJ1-3): EAGVAQSPRYKIIEKRQSVAFWCNPISGHATLYWYQQILGQGPKLLIQFQNNGVVDDSQLPKDRFSAERLKGVDSTLKIQPAKLEDSAVYLCASSFVPSGNTIYFGEGSWLTVV.

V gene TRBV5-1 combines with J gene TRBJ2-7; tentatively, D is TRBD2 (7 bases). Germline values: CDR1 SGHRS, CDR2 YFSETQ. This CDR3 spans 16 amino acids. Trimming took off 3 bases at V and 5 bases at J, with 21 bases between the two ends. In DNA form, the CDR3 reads TGCGCCAGCAGCTCGGGCCCCGGGGGGCGGGGAGACGAGCAGTACTTC. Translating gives CASSSGPGGRGDEQYF.

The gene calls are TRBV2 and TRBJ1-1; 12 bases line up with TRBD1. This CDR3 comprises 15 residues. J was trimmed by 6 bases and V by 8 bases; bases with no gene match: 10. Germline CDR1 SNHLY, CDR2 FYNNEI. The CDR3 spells CASSGTGGAGAEAFF. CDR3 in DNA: TGTGCCAGCTCCGGGACAGGGGGCGCGGGCGCTGAAGCTTTCTTT.

CDR3 nucleotides: TGTGCCAGCAGCTCCCTAAGGGGGAGGGTTAGCACAGATACGCAGTATTTT. This translates into CASSSLRGRVSTDTQYF. The rearrangement joins TRBV5-4 to TRBJ2-3; TRBD2 might be the D (7 bases). The germline V gene has CDR1 SGHNT and CDR2 YYREEE (reference sequence). V lost 3 bases and J lost 0, with 17 bases in between. The CDR3 has 17 residues.

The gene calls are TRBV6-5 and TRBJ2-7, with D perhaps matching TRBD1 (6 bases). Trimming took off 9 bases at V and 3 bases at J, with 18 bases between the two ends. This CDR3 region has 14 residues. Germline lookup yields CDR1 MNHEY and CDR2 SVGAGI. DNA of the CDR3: TGTGCCAGATACATCCGGGACAACTACTACGAGCAGTACTTC. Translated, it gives CARYIRDNYYEQYF.

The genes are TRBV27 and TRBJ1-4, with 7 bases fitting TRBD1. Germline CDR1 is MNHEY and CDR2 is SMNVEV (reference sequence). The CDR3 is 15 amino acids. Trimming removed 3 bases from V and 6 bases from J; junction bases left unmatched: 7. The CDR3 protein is CASSFPRDSDEKLFF. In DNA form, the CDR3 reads TGTGCCAGCAGTTTCCCCCGGGACAGTGATGAAAAACTGTTTTTT.

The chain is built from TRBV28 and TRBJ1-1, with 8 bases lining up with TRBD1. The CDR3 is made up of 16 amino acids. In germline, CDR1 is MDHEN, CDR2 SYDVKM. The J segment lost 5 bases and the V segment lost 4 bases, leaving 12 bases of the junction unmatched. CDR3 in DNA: TGTGCCAGCAGTTCTCACGGACAGGGAGGGAGGACTGAAGCTTTCTTT. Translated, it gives CASSSHGQGGRTEAFF.

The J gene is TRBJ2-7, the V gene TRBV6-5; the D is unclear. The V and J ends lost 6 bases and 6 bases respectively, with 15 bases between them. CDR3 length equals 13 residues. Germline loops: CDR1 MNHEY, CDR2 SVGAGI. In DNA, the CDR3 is TGTGCCAGCAGCCCCTTCGTGAGAGGCGAGCAGTACTTC. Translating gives CASSPFVRGEQYF.

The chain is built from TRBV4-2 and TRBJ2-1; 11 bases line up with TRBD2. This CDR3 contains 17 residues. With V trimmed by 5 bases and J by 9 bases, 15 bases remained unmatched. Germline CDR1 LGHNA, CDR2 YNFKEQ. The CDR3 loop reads CASSSQASGLAGGEQFF. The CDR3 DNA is TGTGCCAGCAGCTCCCAGGCATCCGGGCTAGCGGGAGGTGAGCAGTTCTTC.

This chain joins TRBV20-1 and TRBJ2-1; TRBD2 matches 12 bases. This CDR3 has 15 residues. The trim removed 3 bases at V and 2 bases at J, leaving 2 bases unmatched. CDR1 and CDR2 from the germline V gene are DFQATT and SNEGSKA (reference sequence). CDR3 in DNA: TGCAGTGCTAGTTCTAGCGGGAGGGCCTACAATGAGCAGTTCTTC. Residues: CSASSSGRAYNEQFF.

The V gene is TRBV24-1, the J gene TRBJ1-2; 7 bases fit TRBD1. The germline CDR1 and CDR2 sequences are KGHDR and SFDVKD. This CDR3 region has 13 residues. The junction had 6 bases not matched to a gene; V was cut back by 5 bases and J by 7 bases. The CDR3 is CATSGGGVGGYTF. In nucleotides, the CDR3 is TGTGCCACCAGTGGAGGGGGCGTCGGTGGCTACACCTTC.

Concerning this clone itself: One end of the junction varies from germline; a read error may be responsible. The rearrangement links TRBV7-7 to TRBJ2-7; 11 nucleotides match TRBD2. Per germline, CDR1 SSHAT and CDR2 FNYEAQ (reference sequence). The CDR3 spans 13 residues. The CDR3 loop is CASSSGLAGEQYF. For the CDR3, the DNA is TGTGCTAGCAGCTCCGGACTAGCGGGCGAGCAGTACTTC. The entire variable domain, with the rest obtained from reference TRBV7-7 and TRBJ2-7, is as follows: GAGVSQSPRYKVTKRGQDVTLRCDPISSHATLYWYQQALGQGPEFLTYFNYEAQPDKSGLPSDRFSAERPEGSISTLTIQRTEQRDSAMYRCASSSGLAGEQYFGPGTRLTVT.

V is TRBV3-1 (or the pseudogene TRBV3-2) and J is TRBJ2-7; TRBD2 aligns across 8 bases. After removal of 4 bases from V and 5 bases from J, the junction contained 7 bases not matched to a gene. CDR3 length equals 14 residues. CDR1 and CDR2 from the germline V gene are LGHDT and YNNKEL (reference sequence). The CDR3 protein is CASSPPGGNHEQYF. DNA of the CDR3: TGTGCCAGCAGCCCTCCGGGAGGGAACCACGAGCAGTACTTC.

The CDR3 is CASSSPGQGSEKLFF. CDR3 sequence (DNA): TGTGCCAGCAGTTCGCCGGGACAGGGGAGTGAAAAACTGTTTTTT. V usage is TRBV28 and J usage is TRBJ1-4; 10 bases line up with TRBD1. Germline values: CDR1 MDHEN, CDR2 SYDVKM. The CDR3 contains 15 residues. J gave up 7 bases and V 4 bases, and 6 bases lay outside the gene matches.

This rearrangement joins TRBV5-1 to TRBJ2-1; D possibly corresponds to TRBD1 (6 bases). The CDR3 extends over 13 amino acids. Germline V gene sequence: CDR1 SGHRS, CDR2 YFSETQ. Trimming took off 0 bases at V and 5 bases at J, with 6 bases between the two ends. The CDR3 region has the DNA TGCGCCAGCAGCTTGGGGGACAACAATGAGCAGTTCTTC. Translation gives CASSLGDNNEQFF. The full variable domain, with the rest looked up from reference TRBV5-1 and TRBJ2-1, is KAGVTQTPRYLIKTRGQQVTLSCSPISGHRSVSWYQQTPGQGLQFLFEYFSETQRNKGNFPGRFSGRQFSNSRSEMNVSTLELGDSALYLCASSLGDNNEQFFGPGTRLTVL.

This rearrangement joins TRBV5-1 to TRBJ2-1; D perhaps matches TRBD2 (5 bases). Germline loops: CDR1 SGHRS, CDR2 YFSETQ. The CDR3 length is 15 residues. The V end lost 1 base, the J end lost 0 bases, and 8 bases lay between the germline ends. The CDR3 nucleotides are TGCGCCAGCAGCTTGAGAACTAGCTCCTACAATGAGCAGTTCTTC. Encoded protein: CASSLRTSSYNEQFF.

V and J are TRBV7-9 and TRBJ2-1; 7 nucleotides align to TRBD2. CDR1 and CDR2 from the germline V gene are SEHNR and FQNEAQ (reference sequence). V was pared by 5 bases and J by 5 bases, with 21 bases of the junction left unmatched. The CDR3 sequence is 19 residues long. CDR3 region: CASSRIPTGSAGQNNEQFF. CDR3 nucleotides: TGTGCCAGCAGCCGAATCCCGACTGGCTCAGCGGGGCAGAACAATGAGCAGTTCTTC.

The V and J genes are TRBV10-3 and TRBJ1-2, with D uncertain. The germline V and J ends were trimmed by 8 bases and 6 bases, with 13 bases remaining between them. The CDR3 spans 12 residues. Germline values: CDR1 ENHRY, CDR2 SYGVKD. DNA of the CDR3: TGTGCCATCGGGAGGGAAGGGAATGGCTACACCTTC. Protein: CAIGREGNGYTF.

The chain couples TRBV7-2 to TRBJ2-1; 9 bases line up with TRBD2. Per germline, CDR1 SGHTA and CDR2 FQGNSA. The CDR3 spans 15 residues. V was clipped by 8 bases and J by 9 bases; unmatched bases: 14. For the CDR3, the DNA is TGTGCCAGCGCCTCCCGACTAGCGGTGAGACGTGAGCAGTTCTTC. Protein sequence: CASASRLAVRREQFF.

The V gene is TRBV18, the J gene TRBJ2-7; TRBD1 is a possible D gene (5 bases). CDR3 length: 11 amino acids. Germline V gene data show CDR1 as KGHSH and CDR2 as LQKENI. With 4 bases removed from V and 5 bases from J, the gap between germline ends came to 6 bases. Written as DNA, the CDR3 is TGTGCCAGCTCACTAGGGGACGAGCAGTACTTC. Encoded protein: CASSLGDEQYF.

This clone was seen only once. The DNA of the CDR3 is TGTGCCAGTAGTATAAGGGACACCTATGGCTACACCTTC. Translated: CASSIRDTYGYTF. V gene TRBV19 combines with J gene TRBJ1-2; TRBD1 is a possible D gene (6 bases). Trimming took 2 bases from V and 4 from J, leaving 8 bases between them. There are 13 residues in the CDR3. The germline gives CDR1 LNHDA, CDR2 SQIVND (reference sequence).

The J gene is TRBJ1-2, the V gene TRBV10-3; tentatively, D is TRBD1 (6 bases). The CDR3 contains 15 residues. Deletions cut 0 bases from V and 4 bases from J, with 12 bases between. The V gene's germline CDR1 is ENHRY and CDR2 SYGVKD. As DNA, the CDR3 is TGTGCCATCAGTGAGTCCGACAGGCCCCTCTATGGCTACACCTTC. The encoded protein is CAISESDRPLYGYTF.

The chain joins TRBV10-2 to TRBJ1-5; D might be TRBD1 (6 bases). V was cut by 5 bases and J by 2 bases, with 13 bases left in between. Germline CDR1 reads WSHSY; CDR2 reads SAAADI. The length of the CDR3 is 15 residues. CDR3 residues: CASSQDRLGNQPQHF. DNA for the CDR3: TGCGCCAGCAGTCAGGACAGATTAGGCAATCAGCCCCAGCATTTT.

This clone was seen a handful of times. CDR3 sequence: CASSPLLDSTEAFF. In DNA, the CDR3 is TGCGCCAGCAGCCCACTCTTGGACAGCACTGAAGCTTTCTTT. The chain combines TRBV5-1 with TRBJ1-1; a weak D match, TRBD1 (6 bases). CDR1 and CDR2 from the germline V gene are SGHRS and YFSETQ. The CDR3 is 14 amino acids. Trimming pared 4 bases from V and 4 bases from J, leaving 14 bases between.

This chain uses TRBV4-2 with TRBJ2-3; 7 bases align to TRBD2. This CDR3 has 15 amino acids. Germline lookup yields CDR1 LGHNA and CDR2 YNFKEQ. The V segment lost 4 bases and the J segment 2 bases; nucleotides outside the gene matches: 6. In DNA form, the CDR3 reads TGTGCCAGCAGCCGTCAGCGGGGTGACACAGATACGCAGTATTTT. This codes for CASSRQRGDTDTQYF.

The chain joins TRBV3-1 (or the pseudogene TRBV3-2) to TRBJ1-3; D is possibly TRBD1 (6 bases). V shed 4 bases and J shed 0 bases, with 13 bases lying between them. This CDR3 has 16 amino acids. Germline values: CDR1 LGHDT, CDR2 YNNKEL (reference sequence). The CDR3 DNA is TGTGCCAGCAGCCCTGAAACAGGGACCTCTGGAAACACCATATATTTT. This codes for CASSPETGTSGNTIYF.

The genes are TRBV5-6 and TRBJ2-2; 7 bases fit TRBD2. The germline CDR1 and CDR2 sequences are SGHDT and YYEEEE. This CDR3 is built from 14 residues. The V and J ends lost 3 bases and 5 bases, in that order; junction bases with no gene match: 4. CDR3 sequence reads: CASSSREWTGELFF. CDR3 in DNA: TGTGCCAGCAGCTCGCGGGAGTGGACCGGGGAGCTGTTTTTT. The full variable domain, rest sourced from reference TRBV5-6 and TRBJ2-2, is DAGVTQSPTHLIKTRGQQVTLRCSPKSGHDTVSWYQQALGQGPQFIFQYYEEEERQRGNFPDRFSGHQFPNYSSELNVNALLLGDSALYLCASSSREWTGELFFGEGSRLTVL.

CDR3 residues: CASSASDSNQPQHF. The CDR3 nucleotides read TGTGCCAGCAGCGCCTCAGATAGCAATCAGCCCCAGCATTTT. The chain carries TRBV9 and TRBJ1-5, with D uncertain. Germline V gene sequence: CDR1 SGDLS, CDR2 YYNGEE. This CDR3 has 14 amino acids. V dropped 3 bases and J dropped 0 bases, with 7 bases sitting between them.

CDR3 sequence: CSVRGQGPNTEAFF. The CDR3, as DNA: TGCAGCGTTCGGGGACAGGGACCGAACACTGAAGCTTTCTTT. The rearrangement joins TRBV29-1 to TRBJ1-1, with TRBD1 identical over 9 bases. CDR3 length equals 14 residues. The germline gives CDR1 SQVTM, CDR2 ANQGSEA. V was clipped by 5 bases and J by 1 base; unmatched bases: 5.

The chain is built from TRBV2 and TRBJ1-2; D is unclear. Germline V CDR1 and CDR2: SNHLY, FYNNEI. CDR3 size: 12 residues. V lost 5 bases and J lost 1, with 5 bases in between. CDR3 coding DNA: TGTGCCAGCAGTCACATTAACTATGGCTACACCTTC. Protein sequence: CASSHINYGYTF.